Following are 21 T cell receptor beta chains from one sample sequenced in a study of control samples from healthy donors and cancer patients. Libraries were prepared by immunoSEQ multiplex PCR; TCRdb keeps only in-frame clonotypes and omits some of them. Of around 76,000 clones listed, roughly 94% are singletons. The source material was blood. These receptors all stem from a middle-aged woman in good health.

The V call is TRBV10-3, the J call TRBJ2-3; 8 nucleotides align to TRBD1. This CDR3 contains 13 residues. V gave up 7 bases and J gave up 3 bases; unmatched junction bases: 3. Looked up from germline, CDR1 is ENHRY and CDR2 is SYGVKD. The CDR3 reads CAITRQGTDTQYF. The CDR3 DNA is TGTGCCATCACCCGACAGGGGACAGATACGCAGTATTTT.

V and J are TRBV5-4 and TRBJ2-7, with 8 bases that match TRBD2. The ends lost 0 bases at V and 3 bases at J; junction bases unmatched: 2. The CDR3 runs to 14 residues. CDR1 is SGHNT, CDR2 YYREEE, per germline (reference sequence). CDR3 sequence: CASSLAAGGYEQYF. The CDR3 DNA is TGTGCCAGCAGCTTGGCGGCGGGGGGCTACGAGCAGTACTTC.

V and J are TRBV12-3 or TRBV12-4 and TRBJ2-7; D is unresolved. With 4 bases removed from V and 3 bases from J, the gap between germline ends came to 7 bases. This CDR3 is 12 amino acids long. The CDR3, as DNA: TGTGCCAGCAGTTCGAGCATCTACGAGCAGTACTTC. It encodes CASSSSIYEQYF.

V is TRBV29-1 and J is TRBJ2-1; 13 positions match TRBD2. CDR3 size: 13 residues. The V gene end was trimmed by 7 bases and the J gene end by 6 bases; junction bases not matched to a gene: 3. Germline CDR1 reads SQVTM; CDR2 reads ANQGSEA. CDR3 coding DNA: TGCAGCGCTGGACTAGCGGGGGCCAATGAGCAGTTCTTC. Translating gives CSAGLAGANEQFF.

The chain couples TRBV27 to TRBJ2-2, with 7 positions matching TRBD1. The length of the CDR3 is 14 residues. V gave up 6 bases and J gave up 8 bases; unmatched junction bases: 9. Germline V gene data show CDR1 as MNHEY and CDR2 as SMNVEV (reference sequence). CDR3 DNA: TGTGCCAGCAGCTCCCAGACAGGGATGGGGGAGCTGTTTTTT. This translates into CASSSQTGMGELFF.

The rearrangement joins TRBV28 to TRBJ1-6; D might be TRBD1 (5 bases). V gave up 4 bases and J gave up 11 bases, with 18 bases separating them. Per the germline V gene, CDR1 is MDHEN and CDR2 is SYDVKM. The CDR3 spans 15 residues. The CDR3 here is CASSSEGTGLTPLHF. CDR3 DNA sequence: TGTGCCAGCAGTTCGGAGGGGACCGGATTAACACCCCTCCACTTT.

V is TRBV19 and J is TRBJ1-2; maybe TRBD1 (5 bases). V was cut by 1 base and J by 8 bases, with 17 bases left in between. Germline lookup yields CDR1 LNHDA and CDR2 SQIVND (reference sequence). The CDR3 spans 15 residues. CDR3 nucleotides: TGTGCCAGTAGTATAGCCGTCTTTGGGGGTGACGGCTACACCTTC. This translates into CASSIAVFGGDGYTF. Based on the CDR3 plus reference TRBV19 and TRBJ1-2, the full variable domain is DGGITQSPKYLFRKEGQNVTLSCEQNLNHDAMYWYRQDPGQGLRLIYYSQIVNDFQKGDIAEGYSVSREKKESFPLTVTSAQKNPTAFYLCASSIAVFGGDGYTFGSGTRLTVV.

The V call is TRBV23-1, the J call TRBJ1-3; 10 bases fit TRBD1. TRBV23-1 is an ORF for which the function is uncertain. The CDR3 is made up of 18 amino acids. V was clipped by 2 bases and J by 3 bases; unmatched bases: 10. CDR3 protein: CASSQLTGTGAVGNTIYF. The CDR3 DNA is TGCGCCAGCAGTCAACTGACCGGGACAGGGGCAGTTGGAAACACCATATATTTT.

The genes are TRBV2 and TRBJ2-7; 12 bases map to TRBD1. Germline V gene data show CDR1 as SNHLY and CDR2 as FYNNEI. CDR3 size: 14 residues. The V segment lost 8 bases and the J segment 5 bases; nucleotides outside the gene matches: 7. The CDR3 sequence: CASGTGQGAHEQYF. CDR3 in DNA: TGTGCCAGCGGGACGGGACAGGGGGCACACGAGCAGTACTTC.

The chain links TRBV3-1 (or the pseudogene TRBV3-2) to TRBJ2-4; D perhaps matches TRBD1 (5 bases). V was pared by 1 base and J by 7 bases, with 8 bases between. Germline V gives CDR1 LGHDT, CDR2 YNNKEL (reference sequence). This CDR3 has 13 residues. This CDR3 is CASSQVGANIQYF. CDR3 in DNA: TGTGCCAGCAGCCAAGTAGGGGCCAACATTCAGTACTTC.

V is TRBV7-9 and J is TRBJ2-5; D is unclear. Trimming took off 3 bases at V and 2 bases at J, with 10 bases between the two ends. Germline V gene lookup returns CDR1 SEHNR and CDR2 FQNEAQ (reference sequence). This CDR3 is built from 14 residues. The CDR3 protein is CASSLPGWQETQYF. In DNA, the CDR3 is TGTGCCAGCAGCTTGCCCGGGTGGCAAGAGACCCAGTACTTC.

The chain combines TRBV6-1 with TRBJ2-7; 8 bases agree with TRBD2. Per the germline V gene, CDR1 is MNHNS and CDR2 is SASEGT. Trimming at V came to 4 bases and at J to 0 bases, leaving 11 bases not matched to a gene. CDR3 length: 17 amino acids. The CDR3 sequence is CASSGRFLAGVSYEQYF. In DNA form, the CDR3 reads TGTGCCAGCAGTGGACGGTTTCTAGCGGGCGTCTCCTACGAGCAGTACTTC.

The chain is built from TRBV13 and TRBJ2-3; 12 nucleotides match TRBD2. V trimming: 5 bases; J trimming: 2 bases; junction bases outside the gene matches: 17. Germline-derived CDR1 and CDR2 are PRHDT and FYEKMQ (reference sequence). The CDR3 runs to 20 residues. This CDR3 is CASSPPLAGGQIEFTDTQYF. DNA of the CDR3: TGTGCCAGCAGCCCCCCACTAGCGGGAGGACAGATAGAATTCACAGATACGCAGTATTTT.

As DNA, the CDR3 is TGTGCCAGCAGTTTTTTAGGGGTGACTTCACCCCTCCACTTT. Its protein product is CASSFLGVTSPLHF. This chain uses TRBV28 with TRBJ1-6, with a tentative D call TRBD1 (5 bases). This CDR3 is 14 amino acids long. V was pared by 3 bases and J by 9 bases, with 12 bases between. The germline CDR1 and CDR2 sequences are MDHEN and SYDVKM.

The V and J genes are TRBV6-8 and TRBJ1-1, with a weak D call TRBD1 (6 bases). Trimming shortened V by 2 bases and J by 1 base, and 11 bases separated the two germline ends. This CDR3 is 15 amino acids long. The germline V gene encodes CDR1 MNHGY and CDR2 SAAAGT. The CDR3 loop reads CASSYEGHRNTEAFF. CDR3 nucleotides: TGTGCCAGCAGTTACGAGGGACACCGGAACACTGAAGCTTTCTTT.

The rearrangement joins TRBV5-1 to TRBJ1-2; tentative D call: TRBD1 (6 bases). Germline V gene lookup returns CDR1 SGHRS and CDR2 YFSETQ. The CDR3 extends over 14 amino acids. V lost 4 bases and J lost 1, with 11 bases in between. CDR3 coding DNA: TGCGCCAGCAGCCTACAGGGACTTAACTATGGCTACACCTTC. The encoded protein is CASSLQGLNYGYTF.

The genes are TRBV5-1 and TRBJ2-6; 7 nucleotides agree with TRBD2. Trimming cost V 4 bases and J 3 bases; bases outside gene matches: 4. Looked up from germline, CDR1 is SGHRS and CDR2 is YFSETQ. There are 15 residues in the CDR3. The chain's CDR3 is CASSPGLVGANVLTF. The CDR3 coding sequence is TGCGCCAGCAGCCCCGGACTAGTTGGGGCCAACGTCCTGACTTTC.

This chain links TRBV4-3 with TRBJ2-3, with D possibly TRBD1 on 6 matching bases. V was trimmed by 0 bases and J by 3 bases, leaving 22 bases between them. This CDR3 has 19 residues. The germline V gene encodes CDR1 LGHNA and CDR2 YSLEER. The CDR3 DNA reads TGCGCCAGCAGCCAAGACAGGGTTGGCAGGGGATTTTGGACAGATACGCAGTATTTT. Its translation: CASSQDRVGRGFWTDTQYF.

The CDR3 DNA reads as TGTGCCAGCATCCCGGACTCTGGGGCCAACGTCCTGACTTTC. It yields the protein CASIPDSGANVLTF. The V call is TRBV5-5, the J call TRBJ2-6; D is undetermined. Germline loops: CDR1 SGHKS, CDR2 YYEKEE (reference sequence). The V end lost 6 bases, the J end lost 0 bases, and 7 bases lay between the germline ends. The CDR3 consists of 14 residues.

The chain uses TRBV19 and TRBJ2-1; D possibly matches TRBD1 or TRBD2 (5 bases each). CDR1 is LNHDA, CDR2 SQIVND, per germline (reference sequence). This CDR3 has 15 amino acids. V lost 5 bases and J 0 bases, leaving 11 bases between the germline ends. CDR3 sequence (DNA): TGTGCCAGTAGTCCTTGGGGGTTCTCCTACAATGAGCAGTTCTTC. This sequence encodes CASSPWGFSYNEQFF.

As concerns this clone: The same CDR3 can be traced to other DNA sequences in this sample. The chain joins TRBV28 to TRBJ1-2; D not resolved. The CDR3 extends over 12 amino acids. V was shortened by 5 bases and J by 4 bases, with 8 bases between the two germline ends. CDR1 is MDHEN and CDR2 is SYDVKM in the germline V gene. CDR3 amino acids: CASSIGSYGYTF. The CDR3 DNA reads TGTGCCAGCAGTATCGGGTCCTATGGCTACACCTTC.